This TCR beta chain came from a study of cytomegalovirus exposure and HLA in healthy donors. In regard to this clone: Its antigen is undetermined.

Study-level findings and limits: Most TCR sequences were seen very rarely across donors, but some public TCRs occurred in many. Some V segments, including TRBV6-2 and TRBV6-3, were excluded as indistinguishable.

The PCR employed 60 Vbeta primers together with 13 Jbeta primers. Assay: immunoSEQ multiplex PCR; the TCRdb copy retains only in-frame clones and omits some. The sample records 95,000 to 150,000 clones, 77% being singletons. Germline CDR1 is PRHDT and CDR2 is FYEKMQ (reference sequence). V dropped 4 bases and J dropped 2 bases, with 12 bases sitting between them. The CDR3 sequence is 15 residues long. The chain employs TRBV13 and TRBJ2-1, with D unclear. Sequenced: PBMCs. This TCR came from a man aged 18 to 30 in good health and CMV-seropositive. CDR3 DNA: TGTGCCAGCAGCTCCGTAGAGAAAACCTACAATGAGCAGTTCTTC. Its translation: CASSSVEKTYNEQFF.